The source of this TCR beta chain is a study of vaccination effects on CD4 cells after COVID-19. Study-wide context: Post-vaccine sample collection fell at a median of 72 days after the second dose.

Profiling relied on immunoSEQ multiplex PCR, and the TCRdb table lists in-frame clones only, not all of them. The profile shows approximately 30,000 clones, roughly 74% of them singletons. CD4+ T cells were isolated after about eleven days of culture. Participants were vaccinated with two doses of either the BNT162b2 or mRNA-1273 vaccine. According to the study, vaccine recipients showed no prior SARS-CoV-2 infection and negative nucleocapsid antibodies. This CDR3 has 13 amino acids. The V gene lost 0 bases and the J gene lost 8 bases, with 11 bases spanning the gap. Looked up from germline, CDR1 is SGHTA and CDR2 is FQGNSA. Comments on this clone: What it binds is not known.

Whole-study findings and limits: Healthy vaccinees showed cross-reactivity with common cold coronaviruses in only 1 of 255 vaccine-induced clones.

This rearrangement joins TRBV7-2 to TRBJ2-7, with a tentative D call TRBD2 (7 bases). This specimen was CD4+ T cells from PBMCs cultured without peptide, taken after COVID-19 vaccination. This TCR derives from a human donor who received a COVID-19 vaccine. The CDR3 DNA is TGTGCCAGCAGCTTAGCGGGGGGGCCTCAGCAGTACTTC. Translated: CASSLAGGPQQYF.